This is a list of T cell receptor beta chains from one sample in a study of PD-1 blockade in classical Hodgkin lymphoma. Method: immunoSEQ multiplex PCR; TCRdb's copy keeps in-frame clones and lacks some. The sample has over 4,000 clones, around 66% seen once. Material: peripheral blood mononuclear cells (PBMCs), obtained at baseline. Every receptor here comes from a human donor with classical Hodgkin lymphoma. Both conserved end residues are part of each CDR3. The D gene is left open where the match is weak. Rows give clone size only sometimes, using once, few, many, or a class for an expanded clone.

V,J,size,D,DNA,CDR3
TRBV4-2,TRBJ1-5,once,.,TGTGCCAGCAGCCAAGATGGAACAGTTTATAGCAATCAGCCCCAGCATTTT,CASSQDGTVYSNQPQHF
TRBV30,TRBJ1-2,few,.,TGTGCCTGGAGTGTAACAGGTTTGGGTTCTGGCTACACCTTC,CAWSVTGLGSGYTF
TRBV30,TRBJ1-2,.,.,TGTGCCTGGAGTGAGATACCTCACTCTAACTATGGCTACACCTTC,CAWSEIPHSNYGYTF
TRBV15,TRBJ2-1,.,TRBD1,TGTGCCACCAGCAGAGCTTTACAGGGGAGCTCCTACAATGAGCAGTTCTTC,CATSRALQGSSYNEQFF
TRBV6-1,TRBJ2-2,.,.,TGTGCCAGCAGTGAAAGACCGCGGAACACCGGGGAGCTGTTTTTT,CASSERPRNTGELFF
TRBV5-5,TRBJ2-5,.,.,TGTGCCAGCAGCATCCCGGGGATACAAGAGACCCAGTACTTC,CASSIPGIQETQYF
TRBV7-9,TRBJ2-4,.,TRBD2,TGTGCCAGCAGCTCGACTAGCGTACTAGCCAAAAACATTCAGTACTTC,CASSSTSVLAKNIQYF
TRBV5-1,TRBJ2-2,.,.,TGCGCCAGCAGCTCCATGAACACCGGGGAGCTGTTTTTT,CASSSMNTGELFF
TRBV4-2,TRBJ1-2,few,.,TGTGCCAGCAGCCAGGGGCTCGGAGTCTATGGCTACACCTTC,CASSQGLGVYGYTF
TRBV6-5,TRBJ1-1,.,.,TGTGCCAGCAGTCCAACAGGGATCGTGTCTGAAGCTTTCTTT,CASSPTGIVSEAFF
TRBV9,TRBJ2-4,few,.,TGTGCCAGCAGCGTAGGGGACAAACAAAACATTCAGTACTTC,CASSVGDKQNIQYF